The following is a T cell receptor beta chain sequence with its context. Reverse transcribing all isolated RNA meant expressed TCRB transcripts were sequenced. Sequencing was performed with immunoSEQ multiplex PCR; in TCRdb, only in-frame clones are kept and a portion is missing. The repertoire holds 150,000 to 180,000 clones, with over 8.5% as singletons. This entry comes from a study of beta chain features in type 1 diabetes. Unmatched junction bases numbered 10, after V lost 4 bases and J lost 3 bases. Germline CDR1 is MGHRA and CDR2 is YSYEKL. The CDR3 sequence is 16 residues long. The sequence came from a man aged 18 to 29 in good health. The chain combines TRBV4-1 with TRBJ2-5, with 8 bases that match TRBD2. The material sequenced was central memory CD4+ T cells from blood. CDR3 sequence (DNA): TGCGCCAGCAGCCGATCCGAAGGAGCGGGGGAAGAGACCCAGTACTTC. Translated: CASSRSEGAGEETQYF.